Following are 18 T cell receptor beta chains from one sample sequenced in a study of cytomegalovirus exposure and HLA in healthy donors. The PCR had 60 Vbeta and 13 Jbeta primers. Some clones are missing from TCRdb's copy, which holds only in-frame ones; the method was immunoSEQ multiplex PCR. This sample has 180,000 or so clones, with more than 70% found just once. Sequencing used PBMCs. Receptors were obtained from a woman in her 40s in good health and CMV-seropositive.

The chain joins TRBV5-1 to TRBJ1-1, with 9 bases identical to TRBD1. Germline CDR1 is SGHRS and CDR2 is YFSETQ. J lost 6 bases, V lost 3 bases, and 9 bases had no gene match. The CDR3 contains 15 residues. CDR3 DNA: TGCGCCAGCAGCTCGCCTGACAGGGGGTTTCCTGAAGCTTTCTTT. Amino acid sequence: CASSSPDRGFPEAFF.

The chain carries TRBV4-2 and TRBJ2-3; D uncertain. The germline CDR1 and CDR2 sequences are LGHNA and YNFKEQ. V shed 4 bases and J shed 7 bases, with 12 bases lying between them. The CDR3 covers 13 residues. CDR3 sequence (DNA): TGTGCCAGCAGCCCCGTTGGCCTCCATACGCAGTATTTT. This gives the protein CASSPVGLHTQYF.

The chain employs TRBV11-3 and TRBJ1-5, with a weak D call TRBD1 (6 bases). V shed 3 bases and J shed 2 bases, with 11 bases lying between them. Germline lookup yields CDR1 SGHNT and CDR2 YENEEA. The CDR3 contains 15 residues. DNA of the CDR3: TGTGCCAGCAGCTTTCAGGGGTATGGCAATCAGCCCCAGCATTTT. This codes for CASSFQGYGNQPQHF.

The chain has TRBV5-6 and TRBJ2-4; possibly TRBD2 for D (5 bases). The ends were cut back, 4 bases at V and 1 base at J, with 18 bases in the middle. This CDR3 contains 17 residues. Looked up from germline, CDR1 is SGHDT and CDR2 is YYEEEE. As DNA, the CDR3 is TGTGCCAGCAGCCTTCTCGGGGAGAGTCGGGCCAAAAACATTCAGTACTTC. Its translation: CASSLLGESRAKNIQYF.

This clone was counted only a few times. The V call is TRBV5-1, the J call TRBJ2-1, with 10 nucleotides matching TRBD2. The CDR3 covers 15 residues. Trimming took 5 bases from V and 3 from J; bases not matched to a gene: 5. Germline CDR1 reads SGHRS; CDR2 reads YFSETQ. CDR3 sequence (DNA): TGCGCCAGCAGTGGCAGCGGGAGGGACTACAATGAGCAGTTCTTC. This sequence encodes CASSGSGRDYNEQFF.

In its sample, this clone was seen once. J is TRBJ2-1 and V is TRBV19; 7 positions match TRBD1. V shed 5 bases and J 10 bases; nucleotides not matched to a gene: 8. Per germline, CDR1 LNHDA and CDR2 SQIVND (reference sequence). The CDR3 totals 13 residues. The CDR3 loop reads CASSVETGAEQFF. CDR3 DNA: TGTGCCAGTAGTGTCGAAACAGGGGCGGAGCAGTTCTTC.

The CDR3 region has the DNA TGTGCCAGCAGCTCATGGACAGGGGACCCAATTGGAAACACCATATATTTT. Protein sequence: CASSSWTGDPIGNTIYF. The chain is built from TRBV7-3 and TRBJ1-3; TRBD1 aligns across 9 bases. The CDR3 loop spans 17 amino acids. Per the germline V gene, CDR1 is SGHTA and CDR2 is FQGTGA. J gave up 3 bases and V 4 bases, and 10 bases lay outside the gene matches.

The chain's CDR3 is CASSESRVDGYTF. CDR3 nucleotides: TGCGCCAGCAGTGAATCCAGGGTGGATGGCTACACCTTC. The V and J genes are TRBV10-1 and TRBJ1-2; D is perhaps TRBD1 (5 bases). Germline loops: CDR1 WNHNN, CDR2 SYGVQD (reference sequence). The V gene lost 3 bases and the J gene lost 6 bases, with 11 bases spanning the gap. The CDR3 loop spans 13 amino acids.

The V call is TRBV27, the J call TRBJ1-3; 9 bases match TRBD1. Germline V gene lookup returns CDR1 MNHEY and CDR2 SMNVEV (reference sequence). The V and J ends lost 7 bases and 3 bases, in that order; junction bases with no gene match: 10. There are 16 residues in the CDR3. The CDR3 bases are TGTGCCAGCATGCACAGGGGGCTAGATGGTGGAAACACCATATATTTT. It codes for CASMHRGLDGGNTIYF.

The chain carries TRBV5-1 and TRBJ2-1, with D possibly TRBD2 on 6 matching bases. V was trimmed by 5 bases and J by 1 base, leaving 10 bases between them. Germline assignment: CDR1 SGHRS and CDR2 YFSETQ. This CDR3 region has 14 residues. The CDR3 region is CASSPGTSYNEQFF. CDR3 DNA sequence: TGCGCCAGCAGTCCCGGGACTTCCTACAATGAGCAGTTCTTC. Full variable domain (missing parts from reference TRBV5-1 and TRBJ2-1): KAGVTQTPRYLIKTRGQQVTLSCSPISGHRSVSWYQQTPGQGLQFLFEYFSETQRNKGNFPGRFSGRQFSNSRSEMNVSTLELGDSALYLCASSPGTSYNEQFFGPGTRLTVL.

V gene TRBV10-3 combines with J gene TRBJ2-1, with 9 bases lining up with TRBD2. The CDR3 is 17 residues long. Germline assignment: CDR1 ENHRY and CDR2 SYGVKD. J lost 6 bases, V lost 6 bases, and 15 bases had no gene match. CDR3 residues: CAIRPDAGTSRLNEQFF. The DNA for the CDR3 is TGTGCCATCAGGCCTGATGCCGGGACTAGCCGGCTCAATGAGCAGTTCTTC.

The chain carries TRBV5-1 and TRBJ2-5; D is possibly TRBD2 (6 bases). There are 15 residues in the CDR3. The V gene's germline CDR1 is SGHRS and CDR2 YFSETQ. V dropped 1 base and J dropped 5 bases, with 15 bases sitting between them. The CDR3 bases are TGCGCCAGCAGCTTGTCCGGGACTCCGGATGAGACCCAGTACTTC. It yields the protein CASSLSGTPDETQYF.

This chain links TRBV6-6 with TRBJ2-5, with 7 bases fitting TRBD1. V was pared by 0 bases and J by 4 bases, with 5 bases of the junction left unmatched. This CDR3 has 15 amino acids. Per the germline V gene, CDR1 is MNHNY and CDR2 is SVGAGI (reference sequence). CDR3 amino acids: CASSYSKNRGETQYF. CDR3 DNA: TGTGCCAGCAGTTACTCTAAGAACAGGGGAGAGACCCAGTACTTC.

This clone was detected only a few times. J is TRBJ1-4 and V is TRBV21-1. TRBV21-1 is listed as a pseudogene. The CDR3 loop spans 13 amino acids. The CDR3 sequence: CASSLGRREKLFF. CDR3 in DNA: TGTGCCAGTTCTCTAGGCCGACGGGAAAAACTGTTTTTT.

This chain joins TRBV28 and TRBJ1-1; 7 bases map to TRBD1. V was pared by 7 bases and J by 1 base, with 9 bases of the junction left unmatched. In germline, CDR1 is MDHEN, CDR2 SYDVKM. The CDR3 has 15 amino acids. CDR3: CASIPPRQGNTEAFF. The CDR3 nucleotides are TGTGCCAGCATCCCCCCCCGACAGGGGAACACTGAAGCTTTCTTT.

This clone came up a few times. This chain connects TRBV28 to TRBJ2-4, with D hard to call. The germline CDR1 and CDR2 sequences are MDHEN and SYDVKM. This CDR3 has 13 residues. Trimming pared 6 bases from V and 7 bases from J, leaving 13 bases between. The CDR3 protein is CASSPVAANIQYF. CDR3 nucleotide sequence: TGTGCCAGCAGCCCCGTAGCTGCGAACATTCAGTACTTC.

The chain carries TRBV4-3 and TRBJ1-1, with TRBD1 matching 7 bases. V lost 1 base, J lost 4 bases, and 6 bases stayed unmatched. This CDR3 has 15 residues. The germline V gene encodes CDR1 LGHNA and CDR2 YSLEER. This CDR3 reads CASSQGGTEATEAFF. CDR3 DNA sequence: TGCGCCAGCAGCCAAGGGGGGACAGAGGCCACTGAAGCTTTCTTT.

The V and J genes are TRBV28 and TRBJ2-3, with a weak D call TRBD2 (6 bases). CDR3 length: 12 amino acids. The germline V and J ends were trimmed by 7 bases and 2 bases, with 7 bases remaining between them. The germline CDR1 and CDR2 sequences are MDHEN and SYDVKM. CDR3 in DNA: TGTGCCAGCACTAGCGCCACAGATACGCAGTATTTT. As protein: CASTSATDTQYF.